This T cell receptor (beta chain) was observed in a study of control samples from healthy donors and cancer patients. Assay used: immunoSEQ multiplex PCR; TCRdb lists only in-frame clones, some missing. The sample has approximately 79,000 clones, about nine tenths seen once; the top ten hold 6.5% to 7.5%. The germline gives CDR1 SGHDT, CDR2 YYEEEE. The CDR3 is made up of 15 amino acids. V was shortened by 0 bases and J by 7 bases, with 16 bases between the two germline ends. This receptor was identified in a man aged 45-60 years in good health. The sequenced sample was blood. The genes are TRBV5-6 and TRBJ1-2; tentatively, D is TRBD1 (5 bases). The CDR3 protein is CASSLGLQGSLGYTF. The CDR3 DNA reads TGTGCCAGCAGCTTGGGCCTCCAGGGTAGTCTTGGCTACACCTTC.